This TCR beta chain was identified during a study of cytomegalovirus exposure and HLA in healthy donors. CDR1 and CDR2 (germline): SGHRS, YFSETQ. The V gene end was trimmed by 1 base and the J gene end by 1 base; junction bases not matched to a gene: 3. The CDR3 extends over 15 amino acids. Broader study findings: A later analysis, which compared TCR beta chains of equal frequency, found the HLA-associated ones more clonally expanded.

About this clone itself: What it recognizes is unknown.

The PCR used 60 Vbeta and 13 Jbeta primers. TCRdb's copy holds only in-frame clones and misses some; the assay was immunoSEQ multiplex PCR. The table shows 60,000 to 95,000 clones, with roughly 88% occurring only once. Though nominally healthy at sampling, donors likely had unrecorded immune exposures. The specimen was PBMCs. V and J are TRBV5-1 and TRBJ1-1; TRBD1 matches 8 bases. This receptor was taken from an older man in good health and CMV-seropositive. The CDR3 here is CASSLTTGGNTEAFF. As DNA, the CDR3 is TGCGCCAGCAGCTTGACCACAGGGGGGAACACTGAAGCTTTCTTT.